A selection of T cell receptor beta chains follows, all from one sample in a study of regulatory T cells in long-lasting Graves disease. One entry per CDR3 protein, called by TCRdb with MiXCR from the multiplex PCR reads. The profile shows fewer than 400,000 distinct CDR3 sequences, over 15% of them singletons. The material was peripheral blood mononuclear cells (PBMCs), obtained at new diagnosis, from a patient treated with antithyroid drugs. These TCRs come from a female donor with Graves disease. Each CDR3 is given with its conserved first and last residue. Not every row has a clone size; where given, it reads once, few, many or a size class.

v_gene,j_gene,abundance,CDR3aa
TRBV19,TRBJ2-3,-,CASRAGRTDTQYF
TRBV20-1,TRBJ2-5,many,CSASHGLSSQYF
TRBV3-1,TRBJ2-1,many,CASSLGLAGGLGNEQFF
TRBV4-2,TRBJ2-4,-,CASSQDPSGGKNIQYF
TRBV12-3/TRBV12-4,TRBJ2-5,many,CASSLLAGATETQYF
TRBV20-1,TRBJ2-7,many,CSARDVAGEYEQYF
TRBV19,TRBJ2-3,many,CASSKQGARGDTQYF
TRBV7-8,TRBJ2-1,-,CASSLALAGVFSEQFF
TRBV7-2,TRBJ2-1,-,CASSRRQGDYNKQFF
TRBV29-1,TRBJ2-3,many,CSVALVAGTQYF
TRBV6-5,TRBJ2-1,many,CASSYSPAGTNGNEQFF
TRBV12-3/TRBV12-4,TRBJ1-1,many,CASSEAPRILGNTEAFF
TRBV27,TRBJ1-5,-,CASSLSTGRSNQPQHF
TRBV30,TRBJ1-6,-,CAWSPGGRSPLHF
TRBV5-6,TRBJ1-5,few,CASSLERSDQPQHF
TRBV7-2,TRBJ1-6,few,CASSFTIGRGYNSPLHF
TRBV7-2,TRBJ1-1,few,CASSLVTTGDTEAFF
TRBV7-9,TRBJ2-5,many,CASSGEDRGFSETQYF
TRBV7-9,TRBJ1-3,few,CASILRQGAGNTIYF
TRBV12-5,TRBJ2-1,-,CASGATNEQFF
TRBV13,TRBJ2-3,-,CASSLEIADRTDTQYF
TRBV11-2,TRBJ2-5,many,CASSTVGSRETQYF
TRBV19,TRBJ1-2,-,CASSSRGFEWGYTF
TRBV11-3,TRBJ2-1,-,CASSELAGDIYNEQFF
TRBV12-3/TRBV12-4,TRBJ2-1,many,CASIRTSGEDYNEQFF
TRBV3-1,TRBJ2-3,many,CASSQEFASQDTQYF
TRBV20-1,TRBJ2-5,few,CSAKLHPGAEETQYF
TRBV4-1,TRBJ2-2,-,CASSLRRQGSLSSTGELFF
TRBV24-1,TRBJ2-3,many,CATSDFGLSTDTQYF
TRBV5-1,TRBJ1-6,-,CASRRQGSPNSPLHF
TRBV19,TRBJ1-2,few,CASSHTSGGPRAVTYGYTF
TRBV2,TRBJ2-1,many,CASSDPFGEQFF
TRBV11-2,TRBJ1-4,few,CASSRVPGGANEKLFF
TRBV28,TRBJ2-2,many,CASSSPGHLPTGELFF
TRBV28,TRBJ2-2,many,CASSYSMGNTGELFF
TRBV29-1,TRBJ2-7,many,CSVATGQGTEQYF
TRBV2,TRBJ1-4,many,CASRAEKLFF
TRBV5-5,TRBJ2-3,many,CASSNRVAFPDTQYF
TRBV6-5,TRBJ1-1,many,CASSYSRVWGLGNTEAFF
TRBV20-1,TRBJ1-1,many,CSARGAPGHTEAFF
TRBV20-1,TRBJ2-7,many,CSASAQLRGGEQYF
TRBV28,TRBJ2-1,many,CASTLAGFSYNEQFF
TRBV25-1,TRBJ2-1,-,CASSPGPGTGLAGGPFF
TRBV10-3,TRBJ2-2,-,CANSDYRTSSGELFF
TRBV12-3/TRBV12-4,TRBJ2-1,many,CASGRTSGNNEQFF
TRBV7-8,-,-,CASSQEGPGAGQTYEQYF
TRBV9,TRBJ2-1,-,CASSLPDGDEQFF